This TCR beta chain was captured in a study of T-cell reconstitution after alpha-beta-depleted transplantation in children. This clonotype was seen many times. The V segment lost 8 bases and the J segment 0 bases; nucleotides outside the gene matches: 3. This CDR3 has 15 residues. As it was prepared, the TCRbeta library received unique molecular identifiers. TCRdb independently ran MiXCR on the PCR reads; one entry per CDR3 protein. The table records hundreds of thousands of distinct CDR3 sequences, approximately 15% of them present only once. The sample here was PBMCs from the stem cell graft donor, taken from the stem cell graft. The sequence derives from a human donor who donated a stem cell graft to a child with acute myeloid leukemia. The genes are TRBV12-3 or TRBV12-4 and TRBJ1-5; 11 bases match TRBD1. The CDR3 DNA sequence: TGTGCCAGCGGACAGGGGGCTGTTAGCAATCAGCCCCAGCATTTT. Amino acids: CASGQGAVSNQPQHF.